The 8 T cell receptor beta chains below all came from one sample that was sequenced in a study of T-cell memory formation after mild COVID-19 (dated by TCRdb to about 2021). The library came from 5' RACE. Sequenced using an Illumina NovaSeq 6000. Starting from the raw public reads, TCRdb applied fastp trimming at Q25, assembled clones with MiXCR and retained in-frame beta chains. CDR3 protein sequences are deduplicated, and each keeps its most common genes and DNA. A total of 400,000 or so distinct CDR3 sequences appear in this sample, under 25% of them only once. The ten largest clones represent about an eighth of the sample. The sample taken for sequencing was PBMCs or a T cell subset sorted from them (not recorded which). The receptor source for this set is an adult woman who had mild COVID-19 (a few samples of this study predate the infection). The sample titles of this study are shuffled in the database, so cell type and time point are left out; the donor was told from shared clones.

This clonotype was seen a handful of times. V and J are TRBV7-3 and TRBJ2-5, with D tentatively TRBD2 (6 bases). The V gene lost 5 bases and the J gene lost 0 bases, with 13 bases spanning the gap. Germline V lookup: CDR1 SGHTA, CDR2 FQGTGA. The CDR3 consists of 15 residues. The CDR3: CASSRDGGNQETQYF. CDR3 DNA sequence: TGTGCCAGCAGCCGCGATGGGGGGAACCAAGAGACCCAGTACTTC. Complete variable domain (other parts from reference TRBV7-3 and TRBJ2-5): GAGVSQTPSNKVTEKGKYVELRCDPISGHTALYWYRQSLGQGPEFLIYFQGTGAADDSGLPNDRFFAVRPEGSVSTLKIQRTERGDSAVYLCASSRDGGNQETQYFGPGTRLLVL.

This clonotype was counted ten times or more. This chain uses TRBV12-3 or TRBV12-4 with TRBJ1-5, with 7 bases that match TRBD1. The trim removed 3 bases at V and 4 bases at J, leaving 0 bases unmatched. There are 13 residues in the CDR3. The CDR3 is CASSLDRNQPQHF. In DNA form, the CDR3 reads TGTGCCAGCAGTTTGGACAGGAATCAGCCCCAGCATTTT.

This clonotype was recorded a few times. The CDR3 DNA reads as TGTGCCAGCAGTTACAGGGTCCAAGAGACCCAGTACTTC. This gives the protein CASSYRVQETQYF. The chain is built from TRBV7-2 and TRBJ2-5; D is possibly TRBD1 (6 bases). The V end was cut by 6 bases, the J end by 1 base, with 9 bases between. The CDR3 covers 13 residues. CDR1 is SGHTA, CDR2 FQGNSA, per germline.

The genes are TRBV9 and TRBJ1-6; D is perhaps TRBD1 (5 bases). V lost 0 bases to trimming and J lost 9 bases, with 13 bases between them. This CDR3 is built from 15 residues. Germline CDR1 and CDR2: SGDLS and YYNGEE. Here the CDR3 reads CASSVATRQGSPLHF. As DNA, the CDR3 is TGTGCCAGCAGCGTAGCTACTAGGCAGGGTTCACCCCTCCACTTT.

This clonotype was seen many times. The chain has TRBV20-1 and TRBJ2-1; D remains ambiguous. Trimming left V 2 bases short and J 7 bases short, with 3 bases between. The CDR3 sequence is 10 residues long. Germline V gives CDR1 DFQATT, CDR2 SNEGSKA (reference sequence). The CDR3 is CSARPNEQFF. The CDR3 coding sequence is TGCAGTGCTAGACCGAATGAGCAGTTCTTC.

This clonotype appeared many times. The rearrangement uses TRBV12-3 or TRBV12-4 and TRBJ2-1; TRBD1 matches 8 bases. Trimming took 2 bases from V and 2 from J; bases not matched to a gene: 5. The CDR3 has 16 amino acids. The DNA of the CDR3 is TGTGCCAGCAGTTTATTCTCGGGACAGGCCTACAATGAGCAGTTCTTC. Amino acid sequence: CASSLFSGQAYNEQFF.

This clonotype came up a few times. V and J are TRBV20-1 and TRBJ2-3; 9 bases align to TRBD2. CDR1 DFQATT and CDR2 SNEGSKA come from the germline V gene (reference sequence). The CDR3 length is 18 residues. V was pared by 2 bases and J by 0 bases, with 12 bases of the junction left unmatched. This CDR3 is CSARPRLAVASSTDTQYF. CDR3 sequence (DNA): TGCAGTGCTAGACCCCGACTAGCGGTCGCTTCCAGCACAGATACGCAGTATTTT.

The table lists this clonotype with a few counts. The chain uses TRBV10-3 and TRBJ2-1, with 7 bases aligning to TRBD2. This CDR3 region has 13 residues. Germline-derived CDR1 and CDR2 are ENHRY and SYGVKD. The V gene end was trimmed by 10 bases and the J gene end by 9 bases; junction bases not matched to a gene: 12. For the CDR3, the DNA is TGTGCCAACCCTTGCGGGAGTTACTGTGAGCAGTTCTTC. It translates to CANPCGSYCEQFF.